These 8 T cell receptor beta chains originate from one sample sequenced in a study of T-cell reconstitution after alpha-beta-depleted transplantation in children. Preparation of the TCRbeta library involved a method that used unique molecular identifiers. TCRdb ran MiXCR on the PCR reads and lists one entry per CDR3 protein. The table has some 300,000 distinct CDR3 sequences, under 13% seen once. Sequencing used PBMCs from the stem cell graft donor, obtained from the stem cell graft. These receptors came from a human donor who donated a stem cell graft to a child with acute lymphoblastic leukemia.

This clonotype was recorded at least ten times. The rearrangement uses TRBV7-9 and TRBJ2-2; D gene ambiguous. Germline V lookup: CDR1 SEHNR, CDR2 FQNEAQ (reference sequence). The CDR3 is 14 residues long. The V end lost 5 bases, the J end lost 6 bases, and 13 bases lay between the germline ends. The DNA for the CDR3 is TGTGCCAGCAGCCCCCTGAACCAACCCGGGGAGCTGTTTTTT. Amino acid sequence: CASSPLNQPGELFF.

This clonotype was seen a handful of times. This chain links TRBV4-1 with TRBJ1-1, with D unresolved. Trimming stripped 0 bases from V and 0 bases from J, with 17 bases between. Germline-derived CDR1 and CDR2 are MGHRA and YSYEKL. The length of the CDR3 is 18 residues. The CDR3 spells CASSQEVSGPGVNTEAFF. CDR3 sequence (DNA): TGCGCCAGCAGCCAAGAAGTGTCCGGACCCGGGGTGAACACTGAAGCTTTCTTT.

CDR3 sequence: CASSPWDRVGDTQYF. CDR3 nucleotides: TGTGCCAGTAGCCCTTGGGACAGGGTCGGAGATACGCAGTATTTT. The gene calls are TRBV19 and TRBJ2-3, with TRBD1 identical over 9 bases. Germline CDR1 reads LNHDA; CDR2 reads SQIVND (reference sequence). V gave up 6 bases and J gave up 5 bases; unmatched junction bases: 9. The CDR3 is 15 amino acids.

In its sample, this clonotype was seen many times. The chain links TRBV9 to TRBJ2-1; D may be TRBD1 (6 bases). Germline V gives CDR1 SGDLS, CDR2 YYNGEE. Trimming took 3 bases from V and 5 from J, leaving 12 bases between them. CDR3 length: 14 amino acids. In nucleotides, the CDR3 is TGTGCCAGCAGCGCCGGGACACCAAACAATGAGCAGTTCTTC. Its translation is CASSAGTPNNEQFF. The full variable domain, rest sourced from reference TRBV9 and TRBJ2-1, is DSGVTQTPKHLITATGQRVTLRCSPRSGDLSVYWYQQSLDQGLQFLIQYYNGEERAKGNILERFSAQQFPDLHSELNLSSLELGDSALYFCASSAGTPNNEQFFGPGTRLTVL.

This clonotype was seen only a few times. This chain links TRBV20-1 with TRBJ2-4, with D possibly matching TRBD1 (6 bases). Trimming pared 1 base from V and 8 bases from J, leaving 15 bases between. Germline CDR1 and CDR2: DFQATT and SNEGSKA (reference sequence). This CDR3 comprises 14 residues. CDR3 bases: TGCAGTGCTAGAGCCCGGGACAAACGGTACATTCAGTACTTC. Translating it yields CSARARDKRYIQYF.

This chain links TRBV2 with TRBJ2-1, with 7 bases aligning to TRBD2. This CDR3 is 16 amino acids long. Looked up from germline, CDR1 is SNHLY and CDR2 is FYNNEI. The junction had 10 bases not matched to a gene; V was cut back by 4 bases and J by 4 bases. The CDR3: CASSAVVAGFYNEQFF. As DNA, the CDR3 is TGTGCCAGCAGTGCAGTGGTAGCGGGCTTTTACAATGAGCAGTTCTTC.

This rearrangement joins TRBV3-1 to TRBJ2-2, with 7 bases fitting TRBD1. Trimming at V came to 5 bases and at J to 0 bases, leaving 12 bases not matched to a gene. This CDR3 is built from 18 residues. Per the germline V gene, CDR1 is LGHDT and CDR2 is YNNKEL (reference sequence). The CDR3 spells CASSFTTAGTANTGELFF. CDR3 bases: TGTGCCAGCAGCTTTACCACCGCCGGGACAGCGAACACCGGGGAGCTGTTTTTT.

The CDR3 protein is CSGGPYNEQFF. The DNA for the CDR3 is TGCAGCGGGGGTCCCTACAATGAGCAGTTCTTC. V and J are TRBV29-1 and TRBJ2-1; D remains unclear. The CDR3 spans 11 residues. Trimming took off 7 bases at V and 2 bases at J, with 6 bases between the two ends. Germline-derived CDR1 and CDR2 are SQVTM and ANQGSEA.